This passage covers 30 T cell receptor beta chains from one sample sequenced in a study of blood T cell repertoires in COVID-19. Some clones are missing from TCRdb's copy, which holds only in-frame ones; the method was immunoSEQ multiplex PCR. This sample has 70,000 or so clones, with less than 90% found just once. The sample was peripheral blood. These receptors all come from a man aged 50 to 59 with COVID-19, enrolled during active disease.

The chain is built from TRBV7-3 and TRBJ2-5; TRBD1 is a possible D gene (7 bases). The CDR3 spans 15 residues. Per germline, CDR1 SGHTA and CDR2 FQGTGA. The ends were cut back, 5 bases at V and 3 bases at J, with 16 bases in the middle. The CDR3 protein is CASSRRRDREETQYF. The CDR3 DNA reads as TGTGCCAGCAGCCGCCGGCGGGACAGAGAAGAGACCCAGTACTTC.

This chain uses TRBV11-3 with TRBJ2-2; 9 nucleotides line up with TRBD1. J gave up 1 base and V 6 bases, and 3 bases lay outside the gene matches. The CDR3 is made up of 15 amino acids. CDR1 is SGHNT, CDR2 YENEEA, per germline. The CDR3 coding sequence is TGTGCCAGCAGTTCGGGACAGGGGAACACCGGGGAGCTGTTTTTT. Protein: CASSSGQGNTGELFF.

The rearrangement uses TRBV19 and TRBJ2-3; D possibly corresponds to TRBD2 (5 bases). Germline CDR1 and CDR2: LNHDA and SQIVND (reference sequence). V lost 3 bases and J 4 bases, leaving 11 bases between the germline ends. The CDR3 consists of 14 residues. The DNA of the CDR3 is TGTGCCAGTAGTATCGGCGGGTTCCCAGATACGCAGTATTTT. Encoded protein: CASSIGGFPDTQYF. Variable domain in full (rest from reference TRBV19 and TRBJ2-3): DGGITQSPKYLFRKEGQNVTLSCEQNLNHDAMYWYRQDPGQGLRLIYYSQIVNDFQKGDIAEGYSVSREKKESFPLTVTSAQKNPTAFYLCASSIGGFPDTQYFGPGTRLTVL.

The chain joins TRBV7-8 to TRBJ2-7; TRBD1 matches at 7 bases. This CDR3 is 14 amino acids long. The J segment lost 2 bases and the V segment lost 5 bases, leaving 6 bases of the junction unmatched. The germline gives CDR1 SGHVS, CDR2 FQNEAQ. The CDR3 region is CASSRRDSTYEQYF. The DNA of the CDR3 is TGTGCCAGCAGCCGCCGGGACAGCACCTACGAGCAGTACTTC.

Turning to this clone: The same CDR3 can be traced to other DNA sequences in this sample. The gene calls are TRBV2 and TRBJ2-1; 10 bases align to TRBD2. The ends lost 4 bases at V and 4 bases at J; junction bases unmatched: 1. Germline V gene sequence: CDR1 SNHLY, CDR2 FYNNEI. This CDR3 contains 14 residues. CDR3 sequence (DNA): TGTGCCAGCAGTGGACTAGCGGGTTACAATGAGCAGTTCTTC. The encoded protein is CASSGLAGYNEQFF. The full variable domain, completed using reference TRBV2 and TRBJ2-1, is EPEVTQTPSHQVTQMGQEVILRCVPISNHLYFYWYRQILGQKVEFLVSFYNNEISEKSEIFDDQFSVERPDGSNFTLKIRSTKLEDSAMYFCASSGLAGYNEQFFGPGTRLTVL.

V and J are TRBV19 and TRBJ2-5, with 10 bases lining up with TRBD2. Trimming at V came to 5 bases and at J to 2 bases, leaving 11 bases not matched to a gene. Germline lookup yields CDR1 LNHDA and CDR2 SQIVND (reference sequence). The CDR3 covers 17 residues. CDR3 amino acids: CASSGLRRSGRQETQYF. The CDR3 DNA follows: TGTGCCAGTAGTGGGTTAAGGCGTAGCGGGAGGCAAGAGACCCAGTACTTC.

V and J are TRBV5-1 and TRBJ1-3, with D maybe TRBD1 (5 bases). V was pared by 0 bases and J by 2 bases, with 6 bases between. From germline, CDR1 is SGHRS and CDR2 YFSETQ. The CDR3 length is 14 residues. The DNA of the CDR3 is TGCGCCAGCAGCTTGGGGGGCGCTGGAAACACCATATATTTT. This gives the protein CASSLGGAGNTIYF. Complete variable domain (other parts from reference TRBV5-1 and TRBJ1-3): KAGVTQTPRYLIKTRGQQVTLSCSPISGHRSVSWYQQTPGQGLQFLFEYFSETQRNKGNFPGRFSGRQFSNSRSEMNVSTLELGDSALYLCASSLGGAGNTIYFGEGSWLTVV.

A single count supports this clone. The chain employs TRBV7-9 and TRBJ1-5; maybe TRBD1 (6 bases). Looked up from germline, CDR1 is SEHNR and CDR2 is FQNEAQ (reference sequence). The CDR3 length is 13 residues. V was clipped by 5 bases and J by 3 bases, with 8 bases between them. The CDR3 nucleotides are TGTGCCAGCAGCCGACAGGCCAATCAGCCCCAGCATTTT. It translates to CASSRQANQPQHF.

This clone was detected only a few times. The chain has TRBV2 and TRBJ2-7, with TRBD1 matching over 9 bases. The CDR3 is made up of 14 amino acids. V was pared by 6 bases and J by 2 bases, with 5 bases of the junction left unmatched. Looked up from germline, CDR1 is SNHLY and CDR2 is FYNNEI. The CDR3 reads CASRGGQGAYEQYF. The CDR3 nucleotides are TGTGCCAGCAGGGGGGGACAGGGAGCCTACGAGCAGTACTTC.

V usage is TRBV13 and J usage is TRBJ2-3; 7 bases are shared with TRBD1. Germline loops: CDR1 PRHDT, CDR2 FYEKMQ (reference sequence). The CDR3 extends over 14 amino acids. After removal of 2 bases from V and 6 bases from J, the junction contained 5 bases not matched to a gene. The CDR3 protein is CASSLKGAADTQYF. CDR3 DNA: TGTGCCAGCAGCTTAAAGGGGGCGGCGGATACGCAGTATTTT.

The rearrangement joins TRBV7-2 to TRBJ1-4; D not certain. CDR1 and CDR2 from the germline V gene are SGHTA and FQGNSA. V was cut by 0 bases and J by 6 bases, with 5 bases left in between. This CDR3 contains 13 residues. For the CDR3, the DNA is TGTGCCAGCAGCTTAGCCCCCTATGAAAAACTGTTTTTT. This gives the protein CASSLAPYEKLFF.

V is TRBV19 and J is TRBJ1-6, with 9 nucleotides matching TRBD1. V lost 4 bases and J lost 9; bases outside the gene matches: 4. Germline V gives CDR1 LNHDA, CDR2 SQIVND (reference sequence). The CDR3 consists of 14 residues. CDR3 sequence: CASSTDRGRSPLHF. As DNA, the CDR3 is TGTGCCAGTAGTACGGACAGGGGACGTTCACCCCTCCACTTT.

This clone has a single count. The chain uses TRBV21-1 and TRBJ2-7; the table's D call TRBD1 went unverified against the DNA. TRBV21-1 is a pseudogene. The CDR3 length is 18 residues. CDR3 protein: CASSKGRRSTGSSYEQYF. The CDR3 coding sequence is TGTGCCAGCAGCAAAGGACGGCGGAGCACAGGGAGCTCCTACGAGCAGTACTTC.

This clone came up a few times. The rearrangement uses TRBV5-4 and TRBJ1-5, with TRBD1 identical over 10 bases. The trim removed 4 bases at V and 3 bases at J, leaving 7 bases unmatched. Germline V gives CDR1 SGHNT, CDR2 YYREEE (reference sequence). CDR3 length equals 16 residues. The chain's CDR3 is CASSVGTGAINQPQHF. For the CDR3, the DNA is TGTGCCAGCAGCGTGGGGACAGGGGCTATCAATCAGCCCCAGCATTTT.

This chain joins TRBV30 and TRBJ1-3; no clear D gene. Germline CDR1 reads GTSNPN; CDR2 reads SVGIG (reference sequence). This CDR3 has 14 residues. The germline V and J ends were trimmed by 2 bases and 4 bases, with 12 bases remaining between them. CDR3 DNA sequence: TGTGCCTGGAGTCTCCTAACAGAAGGAAACACCATATATTTT. This codes for CAWSLLTEGNTIYF.

This clone came up once. The chain uses TRBV28 and TRBJ2-5; a weak D match, TRBD2 (6 bases). CDR3 length: 14 residues. Germline assignment: CDR1 MDHEN and CDR2 SYDVKM. Trimming pared 5 bases from V and 2 bases from J, leaving 12 bases between. The CDR3 DNA sequence: TGTGCCAGCAGTCTCACCGGGACTCAAGAGACCCAGTACTTC. As protein: CASSLTGTQETQYF.

The chain uses TRBV5-1 and TRBJ2-5; TRBD1 aligns across 8 bases. The CDR3 has 13 amino acids. Germline V gene lookup returns CDR1 SGHRS and CDR2 YFSETQ. J gave up 5 bases and V 4 bases, and 4 bases lay outside the gene matches. The CDR3 loop reads CASSEDREETQYF. The CDR3 bases are TGCGCCAGCAGCGAGGACAGGGAGGAGACCCAGTACTTC.

This clone showed up just a few times. The J gene is TRBJ1-1, the V gene TRBV15, with D perhaps matching TRBD1 (5 bases). The germline V and J ends were trimmed by 5 bases and 2 bases, with 12 bases remaining between them. The CDR3 is 14 amino acids. Germline-derived CDR1 and CDR2 are LNHNV and YYDKDF (reference sequence). The CDR3 sequence is CATSVDSFNTEAFF. The CDR3 DNA follows: TGTGCCACCAGCGTAGACAGTTTCAACACTGAAGCTTTCTTT. Full variable domain (missing parts from reference TRBV15 and TRBJ1-1): DAMVIQNPRYQVTQFGKPVTLSCSQTLNHNVMYWYQQKSSQAPKLLFHYYDKDFNNEADTPDNFQSRRPNTSFCFLDIRSPGLGDTAMYLCATSVDSFNTEAFFGQGTRLTVV.

This rearrangement joins TRBV23-1 to TRBJ2-5, with 7 bases fitting TRBD2. TRBV23-1 is annotated as an ORF whose role is uncertain. The CDR3 consists of 16 residues. V trimming: 6 bases; J trimming: 2 bases; junction bases outside the gene matches: 12. The CDR3 DNA reads as TGCGCCAGCAGGAACGCGGGGCTAGCGGAACAAGAGACCCAGTACTTC. Translating gives CASRNAGLAEQETQYF.

The chain employs TRBV6-5 and TRBJ2-5, with D possibly matching TRBD2 (5 bases). Trimming stripped 3 bases from V and 4 bases from J, with 9 bases between. The CDR3 is 13 amino acids. The germline gives CDR1 MNHEY, CDR2 SVGAGI. CDR3 in amino acids: CASSYSGVETQYF. The CDR3 DNA is TGTGCCAGCAGTTATTCCGGGGTAGAGACCCAGTACTTC.

This chain uses TRBV2 with TRBJ1-5; TRBD1 matches 9 bases. CDR3 length: 15 amino acids. V dropped 6 bases and J dropped 3; count of bases not matched to a gene: 6. CDR1 SNHLY and CDR2 FYNNEI come from the germline V gene. CDR3 amino acids: CASRTGTGNNQPQHF. The CDR3 DNA reads as TGTGCCAGCAGGACCGGGACAGGGAACAATCAGCCCCAGCATTTT. Complete variable domain (other parts from reference TRBV2 and TRBJ1-5): EPEVTQTPSHQVTQMGQEVILRCVPISNHLYFYWYRQILGQKVEFLVSFYNNEISEKSEIFDDQFSVERPDGSNFTLKIRSTKLEDSAMYFCASRTGTGNNQPQHFGDGTRLSIL.

This clone was found once. The rearrangement uses TRBV9 and TRBJ2-7, with 7 bases aligning to TRBD2. Germline CDR1 SGDLS, CDR2 YYNGEE. V dropped 0 bases and J dropped 6; count of bases not matched to a gene: 6. The CDR3 is made up of 14 amino acids. CDR3 in DNA: TGTGCCAGCAGCGTAGAGACGGGAGGAGGCGAGCAGTACTTC. It specifies CASSVETGGGEQYF. Complete variable domain (other parts from reference TRBV9 and TRBJ2-7): DSGVTQTPKHLITATGQRVTLRCSPRSGDLSVYWYQQSLDQGLQFLIQYYNGEERAKGNILERFSAQQFPDLHSELNLSSLELGDSALYFCASSVETGGGEQYFGPGTRLTVT.

V is TRBV24-1 and J is TRBJ2-3, with no clear D. The CDR3 is made up of 16 amino acids. Germline values: CDR1 KGHDR, CDR2 SFDVKD. Trimming took off 0 bases at V and 2 bases at J, with 11 bases between the two ends. CDR3 bases: TGTGCCACCAGTGATTTGGGCAGATTCAACACAGATACGCAGTATTTT. It translates to CATSDLGRFNTDTQYF.

The rearrangement uses TRBV2 and TRBJ2-1; no definite D call. This CDR3 comprises 13 residues. With 7 bases removed from V and 1 base from J, the gap between germline ends came to 8 bases. CDR1 and CDR2 from the germline V gene are SNHLY and FYNNEI. The CDR3 bases are TGTGCCAGCAAAATCCAATCCTACAATGAGCAGTTCTTC. Protein sequence: CASKIQSYNEQFF.

This chain connects TRBV25-1 to TRBJ1-3; 9 nucleotides align to TRBD1. Germline values: CDR1 MGHDK, CDR2 SYGVNS. J was trimmed by 4 bases and V by 7 bases; bases with no gene match: 5. The length of the CDR3 is 14 residues. CDR3 region: CASTPGTGGNTIYF. DNA for the CDR3: TGTGCCAGCACCCCCGGGACAGGGGGAAACACCATATATTTT. The full variable domain, with the rest looked up from reference TRBV25-1 and TRBJ1-3, is EADIYQTPRYLVIGTGKKITLECSQTMGHDKMYWYQQDPGMELHLIHYSYGVNSTEKGDLSSESTVSRIRTEHFPLTLESARPSHTSQYLCASTPGTGGNTIYFGEGSWLTVV.

The chain is built from TRBV25-1 and TRBJ2-7; 7 bases line up with TRBD1. The CDR3 has 15 residues. The germline gives CDR1 MGHDK, CDR2 SYGVNS. The V gene end was trimmed by 4 bases and the J gene end by 4 bases; junction bases not matched to a gene: 10. The CDR3 bases are TGTGCCAGCAGTGCGCTCCAGGGGGATCGATACGAGCAGTACTTC. Protein: CASSALQGDRYEQYF.

The rearrangement links TRBV6-5 to TRBJ2-7; D may be TRBD2 (6 bases). V was cut by 2 bases and J by 9 bases, with 17 bases left in between. The CDR3 has 14 amino acids. Germline assignment: CDR1 MNHEY and CDR2 SVGAGI. The CDR3 coding sequence is TGTGCCAGCAGTTACCTGGGACTTGGCCTACCGCAGTACTTC. Its protein product is CASSYLGLGLPQYF.

This clone was seen a handful of times. The V and J genes are TRBV3-1 (or the pseudogene TRBV3-2) and TRBJ2-2; 11 nucleotides align to TRBD1. This CDR3 contains 16 residues. Trimming removed 2 bases from V and 6 bases from J; junction bases left unmatched: 5. CDR1 LGHDT and CDR2 YNNKEL come from the germline V gene (reference sequence). This CDR3 is CASSQRGTGGAGELFF. The CDR3 region has the DNA TGTGCCAGCAGCCAACGAGGGACAGGGGGTGCCGGGGAGCTGTTTTTT.

This clone was seen only a few times. This chain links TRBV27 with TRBJ1-5, with a tentative D call TRBD1 (5 bases). This CDR3 spans 14 amino acids. Germline-derived CDR1 and CDR2 are MNHEY and SMNVEV (reference sequence). V gave up 0 bases and J gave up 7 bases, with 10 bases separating them. The CDR3 DNA reads TGTGCCAGCAGTTTATCGTGGGGGGGGCAGCCCCAGCATTTT. Protein product: CASSLSWGGQPQHF.

The rearrangement links TRBV7-8 to TRBJ1-6, with TRBD1 matching 7 bases. Germline assignment: CDR1 SGHVS and CDR2 FQNEAQ. V shed 5 bases, J shed 10 bases, and the junction held 11 bases outside the gene matches. The CDR3 spans 15 residues. The CDR3 DNA is TGTGCCAGCAGCCCCCAGACAGGGCGTGGATCACCCCTCCACTTT. Translating it yields CASSPQTGRGSPLHF.